Here is one T cell receptor (beta chain) with its context. Its target is unknown. The CDR3 is made up of 13 amino acids. Between the trimmed V and J ends, which lost 0 bases and 8 bases, there was a span of 11 bases. Germline V gives CDR1 SGHRS, CDR2 YFSETQ. These data originate in a study of T cell responses to AZD1222 COVID-19 vaccine. Study-level findings and limits: Close to half of spike-specific TCRs reportedly recognize unmutated variant regions. White British people made up most donors, females outnumbered males, and clonal diversity was possibly underestimated. Sampling captured repertoires only after the peak T cell response. Baseline serostatus was positive in only a handful of AZD1222 recipients.

TCRdb's copy holds only in-frame clones and misses some; the assay was immunoSEQ multiplex PCR. Here the sample spans 120,000 to 150,000 clones, roughly 88% being singletons. The sequence derives from an adult who received the MenACWY meningococcal vaccine as a control. The specimen comprised peripheral blood, sampled 28 days after the second dose of the MenACWY control vaccine. V is TRBV5-1 and J is TRBJ1-1; weak D call: TRBD1 (6 bases). DNA for the CDR3: TGCGCCAGCAGCTTGGGACAGGTCCCCGAAGCTTTCTTT. This translates into CASSLGQVPEAFF.